This T cell receptor beta chain was identified during a study of Graves' ophthalmopathy and Graves' hyperthyroidism. General study findings and limits: A majority of expanded thyroid clonotypes exceeding 0.001 frequency were likewise present in blood.

This clonotype was seen repeatedly, ten times or more. The target antigen is unknown. For repertoire sequencing, the TCR beta CDR3 regions were amplified from RNA transcripts. HTBI primers were employed in first-round RT-PCR, then a second-round multiplex PCR followed. In TCRdb, the multiplex PCR reads were re-called with MiXCR into one record per CDR3 protein. The table records 400,000 or so distinct CDR3 sequences, approximately 15% of them present only once. Hyperthyroidism counted as stable given no ophthalmopathy within 18 months of follow-up. CDR1 is ENHRY and CDR2 is SYGVKD in the germline V gene. The CDR3 sequence is 13 residues long. Trimming removed 7 bases from V and 1 base from J; junction bases left unmatched: 3.

The receptor comes from a young woman with stable Graves' hyperthyroidism. This chain links TRBV10-3 with TRBJ1-1; 7 nucleotides line up with TRBD1. Sample: peripheral blood. The CDR3 sequence: CAIKGGENTEAFF. The CDR3 nucleotides read TGTGCCATCAAAGGGGGCGAGAACACTGAAGCTTTCTTT.